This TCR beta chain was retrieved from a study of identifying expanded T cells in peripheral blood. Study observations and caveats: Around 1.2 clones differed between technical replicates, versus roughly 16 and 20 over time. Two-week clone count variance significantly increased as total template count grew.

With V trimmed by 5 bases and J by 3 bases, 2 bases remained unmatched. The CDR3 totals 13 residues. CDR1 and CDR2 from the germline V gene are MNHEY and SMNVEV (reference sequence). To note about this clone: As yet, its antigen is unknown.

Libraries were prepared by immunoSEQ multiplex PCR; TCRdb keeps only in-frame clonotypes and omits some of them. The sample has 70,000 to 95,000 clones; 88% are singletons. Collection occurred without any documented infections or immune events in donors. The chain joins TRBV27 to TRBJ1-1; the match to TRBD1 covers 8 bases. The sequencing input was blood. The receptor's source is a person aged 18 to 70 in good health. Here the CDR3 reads CASSVDRDTEAFF. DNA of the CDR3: TGTGCCAGCAGTGTGGACAGGGACACTGAAGCTTTCTTT.